One T cell receptor (beta chain) is described in this entry. The data stem from a study of T-cell reconstitution after alpha-beta-depleted transplantation in children. Unique molecular identifiers were used in preparing the TCRbeta library. TCRdb re-called the PCR reads through MiXCR, storing one row per CDR3 protein. The repertoire has about 200,000 distinct CDR3 sequences, approximately 6.9% of them found once; the top ten carry more than 5.5%. Sequencing was performed on PBMCs, taken before TCRalphabeta/CD19-depleted stem cell transplant. The clonotype originates from a boy younger than 10 with acute lymphoblastic leukemia, due to receive a stem cell transplant.

Here the CDR3 reads CASSLVAENQPQHF. The CDR3 DNA reads TGTGCCAGCAGCTTAGTCGCGGAAAATCAGCCCCAGCATTTT. This sequence joins TRBV7-2 and TRBJ1-5; D is unresolved. V lost 1 base to trimming and J lost 4 bases, with 8 bases between them. CDR1 and CDR2 (germline): SGHTA, FQGNSA. The length of the CDR3 is 14 residues.